This T cell receptor beta chain stems from a study of CD8+ T cells in alopecia areata (dated by TCRdb to about 2018). In the study overall: Treated patients were enrolled in an open-label pilot trial of oral tofacitinib at 5 to 10 mg twice daily for moderate-to-severe alopecia areata. Tofacitinib was given for 6 to 18 months, followed by 6 months of follow-up off drug to assess delayed response and recurrence. High-throughput TCRbeta sequencing was used to examine T cell clonal expansion in alopecia areata in both the C3H/HeJ mouse model and human patients. Scalp tissue and sorted CD4+ and CD8+ peripheral blood T cells from patchy and totalis/universalis alopecia areata patients and from healthy controls were covered by human TCRbeta sequencing. Biopsies were taken from tofacitinib-treated patients at baseline and again at 4 and 24 weeks into treatment, and several of those patients also had a later scalp biopsy. Scalp clonality was compared across normal scalp (n=4), patchy alopecia areata scalp (n=8), and alopecia totalis/universalis scalp (n=8). RNA was obtained with the PAXgene miRNA kit for fixed scalp, the miRNeasy kit for PBMCs, and the RNeasy kit for mouse skin. Amplification of TCRbeta CDR3 regions was done by immunoSEQ multiplex PCR using 35 Vbeta forward primers and 13 Jbeta reverse primers.

Preparation of the library involved the immunoSEQ multiplex PCR assay. To provide template for TCR sequencing, every sample had RNA extracted and reverse transcribed into cDNA. First-strand cDNA was synthesized using SuperScript III with a 2:1 mix of oligo-dT and random hexamers. A synthetic immune receptor repertoire was used to gauge amplification bias, and whatever bias remained was removed computationally. In the source study's methods: Raw reads were preprocessed for error removal, and CDR3 was defined according to IMGT conventions as running from the conserved cysteine to phenylalanine. Clonality was calculated as 1 minus Shannon entropy normalized by log2 of the number of productive unique TCRs. Scalp TCRbeta sequences were cross-referenced with sorted blood CD4 and CD8 repertoires so that the CD4 or CD8 identity of scalp clones could be inferred. Entries here come from immuneACCESS through TCRdb and include only in-frame sequences with V and J called. Some clones fail to appear in such tables; in the studies checked, an unresolved V gene covers under half of the shortfall, and the cause of the remainder is unknown. V and J calls and clone size are copied from that table; D and trimming were computed from the DNA. The sample table lists around 160,000 clones, roughly 44% of them with a count of one. In total, the top ten clones hold about 6.3% of the sample.

This clone was picked up a small number of times. It has no known antigen specificity. Base quality data are lacking; no much larger clone is found one base away. Here is what the overall study found, with its caveats: Higher clonality and more expanded CD8+ clones were observed in lesional scalp than in normal scalp, particularly in alopecia totalis/universalis, a finding suggestive of antigenic drive. Shared TCR sequences between patients were less evident than in mice, which may be partly attributable to HLA diversity in the patient population. Scalp TCR repertoire analysis is complicated because resident alphabeta T cells in normal human skin are also sequenced, whereas mouse skin is dominated by gammadelta T cells.

From alopecia areata patients, peripheral blood was collected along with lesional scalp punch biopsies. PBMCs were isolated by density centrifugation and stained for CD3, CD4 and CD8, and CD4+ and CD8+ T cells were sorted on a FACSAria. The clonotype originates from a human donor with alopecia areata. Sequenced input: CD4+ T cells sorted from blood.

The nucleotides are TGTGCCAGCAGCTTCTACCACACAGATACGCAGTATTTT. The resulting protein is CASSFYHTDTQYF. Recombination joined TRBV7-2 with TRBJ2-3; too little of a D gene remains to name it. Reading the germline V gene gives CDR1 SGHTA and CDR2 FQGNSA. The cysteine opens and the phenylalanine closes a CDR3 of 13 amino acids. Only the CDR3 DNA stays, 39 bases, in frame from base 1. Between the V and J ends, shortened by 3 bases and 2 bases respectively, the junction contains 6 bases.